What follows is one T cell receptor beta chain and its context. Its antigen is not known. These data come from a study of cytomegalovirus exposure and HLA in healthy donors. The study's findings and limits: HLA-A and HLA-B allele assignments for most subjects were reportedly predicted accurately using TCR beta sequences. An analysis was carried out later, and it reportedly showed fewer N-insertions in an Asian-associated ancestry cluster than the approximately 660-donor mean.

With 60 Vbeta and 13 Jbeta primers, the PCR was carried out. TCRdb's copy holds only in-frame clones and misses some; the assay was immunoSEQ multiplex PCR. The repertoire includes 130,000 or so clones, about 79% of them detected once, and under 3% sits in the top ten. Sequencing was carried out using PBMCs. This clonotype originated in a woman under 30 in good health and CMV-seropositive.

CDR3 DNA: TGCGCCAGCAGCCAATCCCCAGGGACTAGCGGGGGGACAGATACGCAGTATTTT. Its translation: CASSQSPGTSGGTDTQYF. The V gene is TRBV4-1, the J gene TRBJ2-3; 15 bases align to TRBD2. The germline gives CDR1 MGHRA, CDR2 YSYEKL. The V gene end was trimmed by 2 bases and the J gene end by 3 bases; junction bases not matched to a gene: 6. The CDR3 spans 18 residues.